The rows below give T cell receptor beta chains drawn from one sample of a study of identical twins. Each CDR3 protein is one row after TCRdb ran MiXCR on the 5' RACE reads. The data contain some 1,700,000 distinct CDR3 sequences, under 35% of them singletons. The source material was cord blood. The receptors shown here come from a newborn girl in good health. The CDR3 runs from the conserved cysteine through the conserved F or W. Each record gives: CDR3 protein, CDR3 DNA, J gene, D gene, clone size, CDR3 length, V gene. A D gene is named only where the DNA matches it firmly. Clone size is stated in some rows and not others, as once, few, many or a class when expanded.

CASSFMGQGKEQYF	TGCGCCAGCAGCTTCATGGGACAGGGGAAAGAGCAGTACTTC	TRBJ2-5	TRBD1	.	14	TRBV5-1
CASSEGLAGFLLEQFF	TGTGCCAGCAGTGAAGGACTAGCGGGGTTCCTTTTGGAGCAGTTCTTC	TRBJ2-1	TRBD2	.	16	TRBV6-1
CSARPRLWLREQYF	TGCAGTGCTAGGCCCAGGCTGTGGCTTCGGGAGCAGTACTTC	TRBJ2-7	.	few	14	TRBV20-1
CASRPISGTQRVKETQYF	TGTGCCAGCAGGCCAATTAGCGGGACCCAAAGGGTTAAGGAGACCCAGTACTTC	TRBJ2-5	TRBD2	few	18	TRBV27
CSAPGQPLVPRQAQHF	TGCAGTGCTCCGGGACAGCCGCTTGTCCCGCGTCAGGCCCAGCATTTT	TRBJ1-5	TRBD1	.	16	TRBV20-1
CASSPTGGAAKNIQYF	TGCGCCAGCAGCCCCACCGGGGGGGCGGCCAAAAACATTCAGTACTTC	TRBJ2-4	TRBD2	few	16	TRBV5-1
CASSLEPELAKNIQYF	TGCGCCAGCAGCTTGGAGCCCGAACTAGCCAAAAACATTCAGTACTTC	TRBJ2-4	.	.	16	TRBV5-1
CSARAHASSTDTQYF	TGCAGTGCTAGAGCCCATGCCTCTAGCACAGATACGCAGTATTTT	TRBJ2-3	.	.	15	TRBV20-1
CASGRKQSSTDTQYF	TGTGCCAGCGGTAGGAAGCAGTCATCCACAGATACGCAGTATTTT	TRBJ2-3	.	.	15	TRBV7-2
CASSLDIFNQPQHF	TGTGCCAGCAGCTTGGACATCTTCAATCAGCCCCAGCATTTT	TRBJ1-5	.	.	14	TRBV7-2